This record concerns one T cell receptor beta chain sequence. Its antigen is undetermined. This specimen belongs to a study of CD8 T cells in ankylosing spondylitis. The authors made TCR beta libraries by quantitative 5'-RACE with molecular barcodes. TCRdb analysed the 5' RACE reads with MiXCR anew, one entry per CDR3 protein. The table has over 400,000 distinct CDR3 sequences, roughly 27% seen once; the top ten hold roughly 0.9%. Germline V lookup: CDR1 DFQATT, CDR2 SNEGSKA (reference sequence). Trimming took 5 bases from V and 4 from J; bases not matched to a gene: 6. The length of the CDR3 is 14 residues. Points from the study as a whole: A CD8+ phenotype characterized the disease-linked clones, which were relatively rare in peripheral blood. What seemed typical of ankylosing spondylitis blood was a TCR beta motif built from roughly eight highly homologous variants.

The material sequenced was blood, either unsorted or a sorted T cell fraction (not recorded which). This receptor was taken from a male donor with ankylosing spondylitis. V and J are TRBV20-1 and TRBJ2-2, with 8 bases matching TRBD2. The CDR3 DNA sequence: TGCAGTGCTCCAGCGGGAGTAGGCACCGGGGAGCTGTTTTTT. This translates into CSAPAGVGTGELFF.